Listed here is a single TCR beta chain. These data come from a study of shared clonotypes between healthy human individuals. A split of CD4+ cells into CD45RA+ naive and CD45RA-negative memory subsets was performed. Sequenced by immunoSEQ multiplex PCR; TCRdb stores in-frame clones only, minus some. The sample carries approximately 2.1 million clones, over 85% recorded once. Germline-derived CDR1 and CDR2 are SGDLS and YYNGEE. V was cut by 0 bases and J by 8 bases, with 11 bases left in between. The CDR3 extends over 13 amino acids. This receptor was taken from a man between 18 and 35 years old in good health. Some clones in this sample may be carry-over from other donors' samples. Sequencing was done on a sample of naive CD4+ T cells from PBMCs. Subset: CD45RA+ positively selected. The chain carries TRBV9 and TRBJ1-1, with no clear D. CDR3 nucleotides: TGTGCCAGCAGCGTAGATTCTGGGCCCGAAGCTTTCTTT. It is translated as CASSVDSGPEAFF.